This paragraph covers one TCR beta chain sequence. Its antigen is undetermined. CDR3 length: 14 residues. Germline V lookup: CDR1 LNHNV, CDR2 YYDKDF (reference sequence). Deletions cut 6 bases from V and 5 bases from J, with 15 bases between. The data were obtained in a study of beta chain features in type 1 diabetes. Reverse transcribing all isolated RNA meant expressed TCRB transcripts were sequenced. The repertoire was sequenced with immunoSEQ multiplex PCR; TCRdb's copy has only in-frame clones and lacks some. Of 250,000 or so clones detected, 20% appear once; the ten largest clones hold less than 0.03%. Study results and caveats: Cells with high TCR expression could be over-represented when cDNA is sequenced. Moderate but significant shortening of TCRB CDR3s was recorded in all four CD4+ subsets from Type 1 diabetes patients.

This chain connects TRBV15 to TRBJ2-3; TRBD2 might be the D (5 bases). The source material was naive CD4+ T cells from blood. This TCR was recovered from a woman between 40 and 55 years old with type 1 diabetes. The DNA for the CDR3 is TGTGCCACCAGGAAGAACCACGGGGAAGATACGCAGTATTTT. It specifies CATRKNHGEDTQYF.